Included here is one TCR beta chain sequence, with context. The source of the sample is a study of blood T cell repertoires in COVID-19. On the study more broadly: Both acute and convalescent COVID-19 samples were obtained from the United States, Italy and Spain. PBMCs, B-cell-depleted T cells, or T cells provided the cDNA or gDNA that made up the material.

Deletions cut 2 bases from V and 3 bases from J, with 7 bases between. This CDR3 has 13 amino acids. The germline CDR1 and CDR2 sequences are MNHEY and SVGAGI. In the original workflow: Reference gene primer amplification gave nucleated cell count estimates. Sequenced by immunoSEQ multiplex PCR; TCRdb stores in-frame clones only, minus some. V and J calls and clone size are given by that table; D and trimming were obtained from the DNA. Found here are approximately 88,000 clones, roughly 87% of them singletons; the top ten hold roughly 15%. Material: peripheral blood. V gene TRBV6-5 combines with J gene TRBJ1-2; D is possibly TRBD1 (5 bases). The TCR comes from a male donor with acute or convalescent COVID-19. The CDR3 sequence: CASSYSRDYGYTF. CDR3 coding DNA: TGTGCCAGCAGTTACAGCAGGGACTATGGCTACACCTTC.